This is a list of T cell receptor beta chains from one sample in a study of shared clonotypes between healthy human individuals. TCRdb's copy holds only in-frame clones and misses some; the assay was immunoSEQ multiplex PCR. The data contain 850,000 to 1,200,000 clones, 65% to 80% of them singletons. Sequencing was performed on memory CD4+ T cells sorted from blood. The receptors were gathered from a man aged 18 to 29 in good health. The conserved cysteine and the conserved F or W are not part of the CDR3 here. Not all rows give a size; the values are once, few, many and, for expanded clones, a class.

>once|TRBJ1-5|TRBV5-1
ASSLSGQFNQPQH
>few|TRBJ1-4|TRBV30
AWSSEKLF
>once|TRBJ1-2|TRBV7-2
ASSLSTGEVGYT
>.|TRBJ1-1|TRBV2
ASRDPGGGTTEAF
>.|TRBJ2-5|TRBV5-6
ASSLGDRAETQY
>once|TRBJ2-7|TRBV7-3
ASSVPSYEQY
>.|TRBJ2-2|TRBV30
AWSVGGPGELF
>once|TRBJ2-7|TRBV7-2
ASSLGPFGGQY
>.|TRBJ2-7|TRBV2
ASRDLAGAYEQY
>.|TRBJ1-1|TRBV14
ASRGGGVGSWTF
>few|TRBJ1-2|TRBV27
ASGYGAGNYGYT
>.|TRBJ2-7|TRBV5-5
ASSLAGGTRNEQY
>few|TRBJ1-5|TRBV6-6
ASAHWEDRGNQPQH
>.|TRBJ1-2|TRBV4-1
ASSQDTLNYGYT
>.|TRBJ2-7|TRBV7-8
ASSLRGQPLEQY
>.|TRBJ1-5|TRBV6-5
ASSPGGGRDQPQH
>few|TRBJ2-1|TRBV11-2
ASSFMPSGSAEQF
>.|TRBJ2-5|TRBV7-2
ASSPPGISKETQY
>once|TRBJ2-2|TRBV9
ASSPRREVTGELF
>.|TRBJ2-1|TRBV29-1
SAGSRGVENEQF
>once|TRBJ2-5|TRBV7-2
ASSLDNREKETQY
>.|TRBJ2-2|TRBV19
ASSARTGGTGELF
>.|TRBJ1-1|TRBV2
ASSEKGTGGAYTEAF
>.|TRBJ2-3|TRBV9
ASSLAGGLTDTQY
>.|TRBJ2-3|TRBV7-2
ASSPRTSGTDTQY
>.|TRBJ2-3|TRBV7-9
ASSLVAGYSTDTQY
>.|TRBJ2-7|TRBV5-4
ASSPPHSYEQY
>.|TRBJ2-5|TRBV6-1
ASSRAGRQY
>.|TRBJ2-4|TRBV16
ASSQYKILAKNIQY
>few|TRBJ2-1|TRBV5-1
ASSAEGQIFYNEQF
>.|TRBJ2-2|TRBV27
ASSPRGANTGELF
>few|TRBJ1-2|TRBV27
ASSPPGYNYGYT
>.|TRBJ1-1|TRBV30
AWAQGADTEAF
>once|TRBJ2-5|TRBV30
AWSEVPQETQY
>.|TRBJ1-4|TRBV7-2
ASSLEGAGQGKLF
>.|TRBJ1-1|TRBV5-1
ASSLRPGPTEAF
>.|TRBJ1-2|TRBV6-1
ASSEEGGKAGGYT
>.|TRBJ2-2|TRBV5-1
ASSSFAGGPRTGELF
>.|TRBJ2-7|TRBV5-6
ASSLGGAGPYEQY
>few|TRBJ2-2|TRBV7-9
ASSSRQGKNTGELF
>.|TRBJ2-5|TRBV5-5
ASQYGGLETQY
>.|TRBJ2-1|TRBV6-1
ASASGTGGYNEQF
>.|TRBJ1-3|TRBV7-2
ASSFATGFSGNTIY
>.|TRBJ2-1|TRBV5-5
ASSREDMDEQF
>few|TRBJ2-4|TRBV6-1
ASSAESGGKNIQY
>few|TRBJ1-1|TRBV18
ASSPTRGGGNTEAF
>.|TRBJ2-2|TRBV29-1
SVEDSGRELF
>few|TRBJ1-1|TRBV11-2
ASSFLNEAF
>.|TRBJ1-2|TRBV27
ASSPFGGHGYT
>.|TRBJ1-2|TRBV19
ASKGDQGGNGYT
>.|TRBJ2-2|TRBV4-1
ASSQGQGLRTGELF
>.|TRBJ2-7|TRBV27
ASSFWGSTYEQY
>.|TRBJ2-5|TRBV6-1
ASSVGALSRETQY
>.|TRBJ1-4|TRBV2
ASSEGPGRGGNEKLF
>.|TRBJ2-7|TRBV9
ASNPNQGTPNSYEQY